These 14 T cell receptor beta chains originate from one sample sequenced in a study of Ad26.COV2.S vaccination and SARS-CoV-2 variants. Sample treatment: roughly 18 received Ad26.COV2.S at low or high dose, single or two shots; a few received placebo; per-sample allocation not given. Specimen acquisition occurred on day 63 following the initial vaccine or placebo injection. TCRdb's table, derived via immunoSEQ multiplex PCR, lists solely in-frame clones and lacks some. The top ten hold around a tenth of the sample, which has some 250,000 clones, around 89% seen once. The specimen comprised peripheral blood, sampled in a trial of Ad26.COV2.S vaccine versus placebo. Every receptor here comes from a person aged 18-65 years who received the Ad26.COV2.S COVID-19 vaccine or a placebo.

The sample holds a few counts of this clone. V usage is TRBV4-2 and J usage is TRBJ1-6, with unresolved D. Germline CDR1 is LGHNA and CDR2 is YNFKEQ. Deletions cut 1 base from V and 13 bases from J, with 11 bases between. This CDR3 comprises 13 residues. DNA of the CDR3: TGTGCCAGCAGCCAAGGCCGGGGTTCTCCCCTCCACTTT. Amino acids: CASSQGRGSPLHF.

This clone has only one observation. The chain recombines TRBV3-1 (or the pseudogene TRBV3-2) with TRBJ2-1; D is perhaps TRBD1 or TRBD2 (5 bases each). V was clipped by 3 bases and J by 2 bases, with 11 bases between them. Germline V gives CDR1 LGHDT, CDR2 YNNKEL (reference sequence). There are 15 residues in the CDR3. CDR3 amino acids: CASSQGRPTYNEQFF. DNA of the CDR3: TGTGCCAGCAGCCAGGGACGTCCGACCTACAATGAGCAGTTCTTC.

V gene TRBV10-2 combines with J gene TRBJ2-7, with 9 bases identical to TRBD2. The germline V gene encodes CDR1 WSHSY and CDR2 SAAADI. J lost 1 base, V lost 5 bases, and 6 bases had no gene match. The CDR3 extends over 15 amino acids. The CDR3 reads CASSSPSGISYEQYF. The CDR3 DNA follows: TGCGCCAGCAGTTCACCTAGCGGGATTTCCTACGAGCAGTACTTC.

The genes are TRBV18 and TRBJ2-1; D is unclear. The V gene lost 2 bases and the J gene lost 8 bases, with 4 bases spanning the gap. The germline gives CDR1 KGHSH, CDR2 LQKENI. The CDR3 runs 11 residues. CDR3 loop: CASSPTDEQFF. DNA for the CDR3: TGTGCCAGCTCACCAACAGATGAGCAGTTCTTC.

The chain recombines TRBV21-1 with TRBJ1-6. TRBV21-1 is deemed a pseudogene. This CDR3 is 16 amino acids long. CDR3 bases: TGTGCCAGCAGCCCCCCCCGGCCCACTAGGAGTGAACCCCTCCACTTT. It specifies CASSPPRPTRSEPLHF.

V and J are TRBV19 and TRBJ2-3; D perhaps matches TRBD2 (6 bases). The germline gives CDR1 LNHDA, CDR2 SQIVND (reference sequence). This CDR3 contains 14 residues. Trimming removed 7 bases at V and 1 base at J, with 12 bases between. The CDR3 reads CASIPREGTDTQYF. CDR3 in DNA: TGTGCCAGTATCCCAAGGGAGGGCACAGATACGCAGTATTTT.

J is TRBJ2-1 and V is TRBV11-2; D possibly corresponds to TRBD2 (6 bases). Germline V gene lookup returns CDR1 SGHAT and CDR2 FQNNGV. The CDR3 runs to 14 residues. Trimming stripped 4 bases from V and 5 bases from J, with 12 bases between. CDR3 coding DNA: TGTGCCAGCAGCTCTGGAGGGAACAACAATGAGCAGTTCTTC. This codes for CASSSGGNNNEQFF.

The chain recombines TRBV7-2 with TRBJ2-1; 12 nucleotides agree with TRBD2. The J segment lost 8 bases and the V segment lost 2 bases, leaving 4 bases of the junction unmatched. Per the germline V gene, CDR1 is SGHTA and CDR2 is FQGNSA. The length of the CDR3 is 15 residues. CDR3 region: CASSLFLAGGHEQFF. The DNA of the CDR3 is TGTGCCAGCAGCTTATTCCTAGCGGGGGGGCATGAGCAGTTCTTC.

V usage is TRBV28 and J usage is TRBJ2-7; perhaps TRBD1 as D (6 bases). V gave up 6 bases and J gave up 2 bases, with 17 bases separating them. Germline V CDR1 and CDR2: MDHEN, SYDVKM. The CDR3 extends over 15 amino acids. The DNA for the CDR3 is TGTGCCAGCAGATCTACAGGGATTTACCCCTACGAGCAGTACTTC. Translated, it gives CASRSTGIYPYEQYF. Based on the CDR3 plus reference TRBV28 and TRBJ2-7, the full variable domain is DVKVTQSSRYLVKRTGEKVFLECVQDMDHENMFWYRQDPGLGLRLIYFSYDVKMKEKGDIPEGYSVSREKKERFSLILESASTNQTSMYLCASRSTGIYPYEQYFGPGTRLTVT.

The rearrangement joins TRBV5-6 to TRBJ1-1; tentatively, D is TRBD1 (5 bases). This CDR3 has 15 amino acids. The ends were cut back, 4 bases at V and 4 bases at J, with 17 bases in the middle. Per the germline V gene, CDR1 is SGHDT and CDR2 is YYEEEE. CDR3 in DNA: TGTGCCAGCAGCGATATGGCTTTGAGGGGCACTGAAGCTTTCTTT. It codes for CASSDMALRGTEAFF.

CDR3 sequence (DNA): TGTGCCAGCAGCGGGCAGGAATCCTACGAGCAGTACTTC. Amino acids: CASSGQESYEQYF. The rearrangement links TRBV9 to TRBJ2-7; D gene uncertain. CDR1 and CDR2 from the germline V gene are SGDLS and YYNGEE. V was cut by 3 bases and J by 1 base, with 8 bases left in between. The CDR3 has 13 amino acids.

The V call is TRBV28, the J call TRBJ2-7, with 8 bases lining up with TRBD2. Losses at the gene ends were 4 bases for V and 3 bases for J; bases not matched to a gene: 11. The CDR3 is made up of 16 amino acids. Germline V gene data show CDR1 as MDHEN and CDR2 as SYDVKM. The CDR3 reads CASSSRGSGIYYEQYF. CDR3 coding DNA: TGTGCCAGCAGTTCCCGAGGTAGCGGGATTTACTACGAGCAGTACTTC. Full variable domain (missing parts from reference TRBV28 and TRBJ2-7): DVKVTQSSRYLVKRTGEKVFLECVQDMDHENMFWYRQDPGLGLRLIYFSYDVKMKEKGDIPEGYSVSREKKERFSLILESASTNQTSMYLCASSSRGSGIYYEQYFGPGTRLTVT.

The chain couples TRBV9 to TRBJ2-5; TRBD2 might be the D (5 bases). Germline V gene data show CDR1 as SGDLS and CDR2 as YYNGEE. The V end was cut by 0 bases, the J end by 5 bases, with 17 bases between. The CDR3 is 16 residues long. The CDR3 loop is CASSVGLQRVEETQYF. Written as DNA, the CDR3 is TGTGCCAGCAGCGTAGGATTGCAGAGGGTGGAGGAGACCCAGTACTTC.

The V gene is TRBV19, the J gene TRBJ2-1; the D gene could be TRBD1 or TRBD2 (5 bases each). Germline V gene sequence: CDR1 LNHDA, CDR2 SQIVND (reference sequence). The CDR3 extends over 15 amino acids. V dropped 10 bases and J dropped 1 base, with 17 bases sitting between them. The CDR3 nucleotides read TGTGCCACCGCCGCTGGGGGTAGTTCCTACAATGAGCAGTTCTTC. Translation: CATAAGGSSYNEQFF.